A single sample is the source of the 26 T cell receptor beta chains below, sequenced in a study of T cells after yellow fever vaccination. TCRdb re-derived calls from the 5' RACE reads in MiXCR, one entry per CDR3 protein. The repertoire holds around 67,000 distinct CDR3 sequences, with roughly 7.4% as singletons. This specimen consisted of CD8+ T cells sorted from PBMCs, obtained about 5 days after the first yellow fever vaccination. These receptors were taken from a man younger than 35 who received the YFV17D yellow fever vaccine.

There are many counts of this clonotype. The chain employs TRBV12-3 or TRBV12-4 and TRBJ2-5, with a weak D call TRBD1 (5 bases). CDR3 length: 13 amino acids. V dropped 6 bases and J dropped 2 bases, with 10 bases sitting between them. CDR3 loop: CASRPTEQETQYF. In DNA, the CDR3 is TGTGCCAGCAGACCGACAGAACAAGAGACCCAGTACTTC.

The DNA for the CDR3 is TGCAGCGTTAAAGCAGGGATGGGGACTGAAGCTTTCTTT. Its protein product is CSVKAGMGTEAFF. The chain carries TRBV29-1 and TRBJ1-1; D is possibly TRBD1 (5 bases). V dropped 5 bases and J dropped 5 bases, with 15 bases sitting between them. This CDR3 is 13 amino acids long. Per the germline V gene, CDR1 is SQVTM and CDR2 is ANQGSEA.

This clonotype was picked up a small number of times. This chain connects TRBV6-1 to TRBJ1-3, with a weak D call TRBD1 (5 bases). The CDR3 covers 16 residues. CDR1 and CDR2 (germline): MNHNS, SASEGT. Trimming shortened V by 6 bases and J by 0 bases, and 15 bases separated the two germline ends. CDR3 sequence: CASRGGPHDSGNTIYF. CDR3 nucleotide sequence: TGTGCCAGCAGGGGGGGACCGCATGACTCTGGAAACACCATATATTTT.

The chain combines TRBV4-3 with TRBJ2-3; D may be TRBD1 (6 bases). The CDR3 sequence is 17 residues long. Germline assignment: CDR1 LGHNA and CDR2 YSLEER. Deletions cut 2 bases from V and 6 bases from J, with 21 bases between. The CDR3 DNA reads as TGCGCCAGCAGCCAATTTCCATCGTTCGAGGGGGAGGATACGCAGTATTTT. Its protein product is CASSQFPSFEGEDTQYF.

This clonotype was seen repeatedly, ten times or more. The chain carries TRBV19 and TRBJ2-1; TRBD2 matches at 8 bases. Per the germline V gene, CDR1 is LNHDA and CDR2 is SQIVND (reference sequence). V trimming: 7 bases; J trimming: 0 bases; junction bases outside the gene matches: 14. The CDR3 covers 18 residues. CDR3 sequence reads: CASTLDGSGVLSYNEQFF. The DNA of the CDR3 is TGTGCCAGTACCCTCGACGGTAGCGGGGTCCTCTCCTACAATGAGCAGTTCTTC.

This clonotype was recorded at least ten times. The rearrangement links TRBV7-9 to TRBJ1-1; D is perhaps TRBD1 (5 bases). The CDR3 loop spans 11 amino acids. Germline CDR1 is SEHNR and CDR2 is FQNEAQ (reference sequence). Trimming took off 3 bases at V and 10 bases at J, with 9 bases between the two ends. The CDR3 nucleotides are TGTGCCAGCAGCTTGGGGACCACAGCTTTCTTT. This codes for CASSLGTTAFF.

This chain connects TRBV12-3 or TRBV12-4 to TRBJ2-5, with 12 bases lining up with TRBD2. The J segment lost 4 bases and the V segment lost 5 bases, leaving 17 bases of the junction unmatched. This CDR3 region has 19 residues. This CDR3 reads CASSRLSPLLAGGPETQYF. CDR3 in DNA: TGTGCCAGCAGTCGGCTTAGTCCTTTACTAGCGGGGGGCCCAGAGACCCAGTACTTC.

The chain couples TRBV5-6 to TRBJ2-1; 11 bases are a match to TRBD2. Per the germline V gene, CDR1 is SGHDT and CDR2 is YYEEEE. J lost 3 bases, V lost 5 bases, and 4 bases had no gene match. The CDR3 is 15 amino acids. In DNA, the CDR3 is TGTGCCAGCAGTATAGCGGGGGGGTTCTACAATGAGCAGTTCTTC. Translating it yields CASSIAGGFYNEQFF.

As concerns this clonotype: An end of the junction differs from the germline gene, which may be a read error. DNA of the CDR3: TGCGCCAGCAGCCAAGATCCAGGTTTAGAGCCCCAGTACTTC. The encoded protein is CASSQDPGLEPQYF. The chain couples TRBV4-3 to TRBJ2-5; no definite D call. The CDR3 consists of 14 residues. Germline loops: CDR1 LGHNA, CDR2 YSLEER.

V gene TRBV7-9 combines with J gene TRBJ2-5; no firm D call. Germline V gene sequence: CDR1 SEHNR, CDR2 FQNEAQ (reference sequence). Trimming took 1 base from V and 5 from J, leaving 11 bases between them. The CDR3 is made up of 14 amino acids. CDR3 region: CASSLVRARETQYF. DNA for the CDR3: TGTGCCAGCAGCTTAGTTCGGGCTCGTGAGACCCAGTACTTC.

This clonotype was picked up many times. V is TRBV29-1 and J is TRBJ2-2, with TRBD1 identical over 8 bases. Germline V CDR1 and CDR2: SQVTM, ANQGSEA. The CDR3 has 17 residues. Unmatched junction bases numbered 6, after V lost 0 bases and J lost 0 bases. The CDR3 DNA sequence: TGCAGCGTTGAAGAAGGGACAGGCTACGCGAACACCGGGGAGCTGTTTTTT. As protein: CSVEEGTGYANTGELFF.

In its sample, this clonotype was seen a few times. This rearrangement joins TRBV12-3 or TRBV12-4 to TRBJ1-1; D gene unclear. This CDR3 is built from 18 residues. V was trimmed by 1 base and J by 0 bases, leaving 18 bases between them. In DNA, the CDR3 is TGTGCCAGCAGTTTAGATACTAAGGCTCGCTACCTGAACACTGAAGCTTTCTTT. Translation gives CASSLDTKARYLNTEAFF.

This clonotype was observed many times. CDR3 sequence reads: CASSGTSTGELFF. CDR3 sequence (DNA): TGTGCCAGCAGTGGGACAAGCACCGGGGAGCTGTTTTTT. This chain connects TRBV2 to TRBJ2-2, with TRBD1 as a possible D gene (5 bases). Germline assignment: CDR1 SNHLY and CDR2 FYNNEI. Trimming stripped 4 bases from V and 4 bases from J, with 7 bases between. The CDR3 totals 13 residues.

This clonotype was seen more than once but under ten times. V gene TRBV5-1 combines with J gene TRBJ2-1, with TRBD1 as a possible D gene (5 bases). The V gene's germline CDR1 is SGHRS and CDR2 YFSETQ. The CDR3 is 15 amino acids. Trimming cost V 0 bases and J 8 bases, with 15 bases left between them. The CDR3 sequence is CASSLGAGFGDEQFF. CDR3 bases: TGCGCCAGCAGCTTGGGGGCAGGGTTTGGGGATGAGCAGTTCTTC.

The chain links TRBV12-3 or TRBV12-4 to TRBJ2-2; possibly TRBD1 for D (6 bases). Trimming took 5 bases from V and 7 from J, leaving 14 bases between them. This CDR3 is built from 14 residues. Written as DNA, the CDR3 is TGTGCCAGCAGTCGGACAGAGGCCGACGGGGAGCTGTTTTTT. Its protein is CASSRTEADGELFF.

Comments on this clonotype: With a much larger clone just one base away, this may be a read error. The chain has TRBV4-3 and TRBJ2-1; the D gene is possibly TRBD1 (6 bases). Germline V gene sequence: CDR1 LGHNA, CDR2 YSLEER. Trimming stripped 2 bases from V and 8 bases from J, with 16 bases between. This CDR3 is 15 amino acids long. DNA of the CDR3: TGCGCCAGCAGCCAAAGTGTGGGGGCATCGGATGAGCAGTTCTTC. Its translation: CASSQSVGASDEQFF.

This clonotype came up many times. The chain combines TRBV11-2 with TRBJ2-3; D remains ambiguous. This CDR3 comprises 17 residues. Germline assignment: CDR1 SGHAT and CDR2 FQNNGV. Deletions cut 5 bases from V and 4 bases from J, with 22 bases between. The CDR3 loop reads CASSLKIMQAPADTQYF. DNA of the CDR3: TGTGCCAGCAGCCTTAAAATAATGCAGGCCCCCGCAGATACGCAGTATTTT.

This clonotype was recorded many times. This CDR3 is CASSQEPQVSGNTEAFF. In nucleotides, the CDR3 is TGCGCCAGCAGCCAAGAACCCCAAGTCTCAGGTAACACTGAAGCTTTCTTT. The chain joins TRBV4-1 to TRBJ1-1; D gene uncertain. The CDR3 is 17 residues long. The germline V and J ends were trimmed by 0 bases and 2 bases, with 16 bases remaining between them. Per germline, CDR1 MGHRA and CDR2 YSYEKL.

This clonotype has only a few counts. The CDR3 sequence: CASWSMRANYGYTF. CDR3 in DNA: TGTGCCAGCTGGTCAATGAGAGCTAACTATGGCTACACCTTC. The V and J genes are TRBV12-3 or TRBV12-4 and TRBJ1-2, with no clear D. V was shortened by 8 bases and J by 0 bases, with 13 bases between the two germline ends. The CDR3 sequence is 14 residues long.

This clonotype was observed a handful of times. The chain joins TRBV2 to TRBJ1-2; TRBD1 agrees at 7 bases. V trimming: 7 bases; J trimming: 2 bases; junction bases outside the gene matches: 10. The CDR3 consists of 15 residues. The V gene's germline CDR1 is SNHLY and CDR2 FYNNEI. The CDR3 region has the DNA TGTGCCAGCATTCGGGTCGGGACAGAGAACTATGGCTACACCTTC. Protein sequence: CASIRVGTENYGYTF.

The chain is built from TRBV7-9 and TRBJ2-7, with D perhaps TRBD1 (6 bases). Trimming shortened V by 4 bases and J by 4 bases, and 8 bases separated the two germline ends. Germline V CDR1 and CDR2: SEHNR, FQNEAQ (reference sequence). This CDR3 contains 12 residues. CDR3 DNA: TGTGCCAGCAGCTACACAGGGTACGAGCAGTACGTC. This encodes CASSYTGYEQYV.

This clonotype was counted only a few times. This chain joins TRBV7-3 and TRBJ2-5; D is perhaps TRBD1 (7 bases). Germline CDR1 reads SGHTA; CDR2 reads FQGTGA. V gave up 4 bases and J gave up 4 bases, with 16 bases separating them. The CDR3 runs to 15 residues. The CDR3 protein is CASSSAGGSVETQYF. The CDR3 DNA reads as TGTGCCAGCAGCTCGGCAGGGGGGAGTGTAGAGACCCAGTACTTC.

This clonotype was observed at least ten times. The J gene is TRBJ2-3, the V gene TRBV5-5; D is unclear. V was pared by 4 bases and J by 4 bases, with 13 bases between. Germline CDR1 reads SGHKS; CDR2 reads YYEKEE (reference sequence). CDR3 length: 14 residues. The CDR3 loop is CASSPPNQADTQYF. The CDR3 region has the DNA TGTGCCAGCAGCCCGCCCAACCAGGCAGATACGCAGTATTTT.

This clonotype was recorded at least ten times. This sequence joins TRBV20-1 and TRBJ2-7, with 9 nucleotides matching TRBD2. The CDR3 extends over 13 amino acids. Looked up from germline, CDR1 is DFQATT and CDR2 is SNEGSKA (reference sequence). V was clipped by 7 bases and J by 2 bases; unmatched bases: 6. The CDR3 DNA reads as TGCAGTGGGGCTAGCGGGGACCCCTACGAGCAGTACTTC. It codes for CSGASGDPYEQYF.

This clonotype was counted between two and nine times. CDR3 sequence reads: CASSQVVGNYYSGNTIYF. The CDR3 region has the DNA TGCGCCAGCAGCCAAGTCGTGGGCAACTACTATTCTGGAAACACCATATATTTT. V is TRBV4-1 and J is TRBJ1-3; D remains unclear. Germline CDR1 MGHRA, CDR2 YSYEKL. V was pared by 1 base and J by 1 base, with 17 bases between. The CDR3 has 18 residues.

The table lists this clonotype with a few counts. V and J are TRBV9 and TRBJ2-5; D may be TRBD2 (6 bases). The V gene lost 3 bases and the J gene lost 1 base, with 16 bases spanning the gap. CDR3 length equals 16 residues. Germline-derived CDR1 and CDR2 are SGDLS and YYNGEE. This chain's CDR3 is CASSASFSGLQETQYF. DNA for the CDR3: TGTGCCAGCAGCGCCTCCTTCTCGGGACTCCAAGAGACCCAGTACTTC.